This TCR beta chain was recorded in a study of OX40 agonist ivuxolimab in advanced cancers. Describing the broader study: Ivuxolimab was an agonistic, fully human IgG2 monoclonal antibody directed against OX40 (CD134), a costimulatory receptor. The point of sequencing TCRbeta in the periphery was to test whether ivuxolimab changed TCR sequence diversity and drove clonal T-cell expansion. Three dose-escalation patients achieved partial responses, one with hepatocellular carcinoma and two with cutaneous melanoma. Of the approximately 54 dose-escalation patients, hepatocellular carcinoma was present in around 20, melanoma in approximately 15, renal cell carcinoma in 9 and head and neck cancer in 9. The monotherapy dose-escalation portion (N = 52 patients) of the phase I ivuxolimab trial is reported in the paper. Intravenous ivuxolimab was administered to patients every 2 weeks at six dose levels: 0.01, 0.1, 0.3, 1.5, 3 and 10 mg/kg. Prior anti-PD-1, anti-PD-L1 or anti-CTLA-4 therapy was permitted, and checkpoint inhibitors had been received by about two fifths of dose-escalation patients. The dose-escalation cohort was about 83% male with a mean age of around 64 years, ranging from roughly 23 to 79. On the study overall, not on this receptor specifically: The antigen specificity of the clonally expanded peripheral T cells was not determined. Low levels of normalized T-cell clonal expansion were also seen in some patients who did not respond. In the 0.1-3.0 mg/kg groups, partial responders had among the lowest normalized peripheral clonal expansion, particularly in CD8+ T cells. At doses of 0.1 to 3.0 mg/kg, clonal expansion of both CD4+ and CD8+ blood T cells was observed from baseline to week 6. On average, CD8+ T cells showed more expanded clones than CD4+ T cells after ivuxolimab.

Trimming takes 1 base from V and 8 bases from J, and the germline ends sit 11 bases apart. The cysteine opens and the phenylalanine closes a CDR3 of 13 amino acids. Kept here is only the CDR3 DNA, which spans 39 bases and is read in frame from base 1. For CDR1 and CDR2, the germline V gene lists SGHTA and FQGNSA. In regard to this clone: Its specific antigen is unknown. Base-call qualities are not available, and no considerably larger clone is one nucleotide away.

The trial excluded patients who had a history of autoimmune disease or who were on systemic immunosuppression. Peripheral blood for TCR sequencing was collected from all dose cohorts at baseline, on cycle 4 day 1, and on cycle 7 day 1. The samples were drawn from a first-in-human, open-label, multicenter phase I dose-escalation trial of ivuxolimab. Adults with locally advanced or metastatic head and neck squamous cell, hepatocellular, melanoma or renal cell carcinoma were enrolled in the trial. Before TCR sequencing, CD4+ and CD8+ T cells were separately sorted from peripheral blood. Genomic DNA was extracted from sorted cells for sequencing of the TCRbeta CDR3 region. The immunoSEQ Assay was used for sequencing of TCRbeta CDR3 regions. The table was pulled from immuneACCESS by TCRdb, which kept in-frame rearrangements only. Such tables lose some clones; where checked, under half of the loss comes from unresolved V genes, and the rest has no known cause. This sample is represented by 90,000 to 100,000 clones; around nine tenths of them were singletons. Less than 1% of the sample is held by the ten biggest clonotypes.

The TCR comes from an adult with an advanced solid tumor such as melanoma, head and neck, liver or kidney cancer. Here the sequenced sample was CD4+ or CD8+ T cells sorted from blood, taken in a trial of the OX40 agonist ivuxolimab. The chain uses TRBV7-2 and TRBJ1-2, with the identity of the D gene unclear. This receptor carries the CDR3 CASSLEGPGGYTF. The nucleotide sequence reads as follows: TGTGCCAGCAGCTTAGAAGGCCCCGGGGGCTACACCTTC.